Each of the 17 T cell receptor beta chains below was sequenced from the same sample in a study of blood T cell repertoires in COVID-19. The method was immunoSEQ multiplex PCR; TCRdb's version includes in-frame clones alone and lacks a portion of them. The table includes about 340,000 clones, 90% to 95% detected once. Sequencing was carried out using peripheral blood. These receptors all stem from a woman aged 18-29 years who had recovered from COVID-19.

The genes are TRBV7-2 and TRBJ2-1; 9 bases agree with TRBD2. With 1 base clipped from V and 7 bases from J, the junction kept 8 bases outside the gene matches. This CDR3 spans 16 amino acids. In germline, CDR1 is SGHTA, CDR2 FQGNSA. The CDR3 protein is CASSLVREGRGNEQFF. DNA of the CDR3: TGTGCCAGCAGCTTAGTGCGGGAGGGCCGCGGAAATGAGCAGTTCTTC. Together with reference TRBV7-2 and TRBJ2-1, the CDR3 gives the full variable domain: GAGVSQSPSNKVTEKGKDVELRCDPISGHTALYWYRQSLGQGLEFLIYFQGNSAPDKSGLPSDRFSAERTGGSVSTLTIQRTQQEDSAVYLCASSLVREGRGNEQFFGPGTRLTVL.

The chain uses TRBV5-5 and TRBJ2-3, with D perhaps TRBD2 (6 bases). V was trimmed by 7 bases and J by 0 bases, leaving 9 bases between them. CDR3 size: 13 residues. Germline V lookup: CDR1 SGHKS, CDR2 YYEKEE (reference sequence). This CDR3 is CASAGPSTDTQYF. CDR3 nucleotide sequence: TGTGCCAGCGCGGGGCCTAGCACAGATACGCAGTATTTT.

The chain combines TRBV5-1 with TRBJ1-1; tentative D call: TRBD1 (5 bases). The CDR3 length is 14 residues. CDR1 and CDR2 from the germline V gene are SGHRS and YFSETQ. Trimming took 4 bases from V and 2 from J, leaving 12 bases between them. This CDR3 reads CASSSGTPNTEAFF. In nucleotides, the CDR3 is TGCGCCAGCAGCAGCGGGACTCCAAACACTGAAGCTTTCTTT.

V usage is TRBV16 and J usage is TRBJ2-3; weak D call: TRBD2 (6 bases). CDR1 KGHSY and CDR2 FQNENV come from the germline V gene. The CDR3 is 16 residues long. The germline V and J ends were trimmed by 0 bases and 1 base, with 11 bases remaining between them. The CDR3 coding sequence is TGTGCCAGCAGCCAATCAGGAGGGGAACGCACAGATACGCAGTATTTT. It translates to CASSQSGGERTDTQYF.

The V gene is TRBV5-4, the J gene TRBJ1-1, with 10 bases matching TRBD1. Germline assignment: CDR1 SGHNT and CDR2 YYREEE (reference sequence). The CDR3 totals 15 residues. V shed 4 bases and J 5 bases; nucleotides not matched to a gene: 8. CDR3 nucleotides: TGTGCCAGCAGCCGACCGGGACAGGGGAGTACTGAAGCTTTCTTT. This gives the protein CASSRPGQGSTEAFF. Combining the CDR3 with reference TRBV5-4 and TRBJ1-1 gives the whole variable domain ETGVTQSPTHLIKTRGQQVTLRCSSQSGHNTVSWYQQALGQGPQFIFQYYREEENGRGNFPPRFSGLQFPNYSSELNVNALELDDSALYLCASSRPGQGSTEAFFGQGTRLTVV.

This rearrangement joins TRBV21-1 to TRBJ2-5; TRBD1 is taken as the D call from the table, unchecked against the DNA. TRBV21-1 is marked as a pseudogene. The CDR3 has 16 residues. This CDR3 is CASIPAGTGSQETQYF. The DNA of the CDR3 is TGTGCCAGCATCCCGGCAGGGACAGGCAGCCAAGAGACCCAGTACTTC.

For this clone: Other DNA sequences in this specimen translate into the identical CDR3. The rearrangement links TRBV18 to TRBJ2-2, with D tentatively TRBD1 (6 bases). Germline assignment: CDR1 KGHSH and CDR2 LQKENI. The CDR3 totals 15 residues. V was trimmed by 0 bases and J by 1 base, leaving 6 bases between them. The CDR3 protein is CASSPPRGNTGELFF. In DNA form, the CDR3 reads TGTGCCAGCTCACCACCCAGGGGGAACACCGGGGAGCTGTTTTTT.

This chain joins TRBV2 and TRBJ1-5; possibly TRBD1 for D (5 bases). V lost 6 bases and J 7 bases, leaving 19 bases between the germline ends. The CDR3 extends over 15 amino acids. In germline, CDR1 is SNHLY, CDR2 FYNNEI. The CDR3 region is CASRAGQGLVQPQHF. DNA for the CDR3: TGTGCCAGCAGGGCCGGGCAGGGCCTGGTCCAGCCCCAGCATTTT.

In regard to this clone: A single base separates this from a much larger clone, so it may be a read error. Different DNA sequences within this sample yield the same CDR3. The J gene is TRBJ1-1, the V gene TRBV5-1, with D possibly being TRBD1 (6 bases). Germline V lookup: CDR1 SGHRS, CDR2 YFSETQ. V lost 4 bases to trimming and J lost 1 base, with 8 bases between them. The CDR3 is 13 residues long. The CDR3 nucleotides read TGCGCCAGCAGCCAGGGACAGAACACTGAAGCTTTCTTT. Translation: CASSQGQNTEAFF. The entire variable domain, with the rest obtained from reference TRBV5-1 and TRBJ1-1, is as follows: KAGVTQTPRYLIKTRGQQVTLSCSPISGHRSVSWYQQTPGQGLQFLFEYFSETQRNKGNFPGRFSGRQFSNSRSEMNVSTLELGDSALYLCASSQGQNTEAFFGQGTRLTVV.

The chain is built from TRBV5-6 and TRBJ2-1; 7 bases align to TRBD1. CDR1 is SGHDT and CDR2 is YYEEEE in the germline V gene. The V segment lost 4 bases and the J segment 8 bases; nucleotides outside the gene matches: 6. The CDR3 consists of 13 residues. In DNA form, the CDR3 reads TGTGCCAGCAGCACCGGGACAGTATATGAGCAGTTCTTC. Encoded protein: CASSTGTVYEQFF.

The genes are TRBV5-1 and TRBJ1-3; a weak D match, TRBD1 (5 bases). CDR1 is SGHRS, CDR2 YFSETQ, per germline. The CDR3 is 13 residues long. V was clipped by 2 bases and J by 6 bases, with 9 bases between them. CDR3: CASSFRGTNTIYF. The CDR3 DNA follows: TGCGCCAGCAGCTTTCGGGGGACAAACACCATATATTTT. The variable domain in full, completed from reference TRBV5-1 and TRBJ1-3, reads KAGVTQTPRYLIKTRGQQVTLSCSPISGHRSVSWYQQTPGQGLQFLFEYFSETQRNKGNFPGRFSGRQFSNSRSEMNVSTLELGDSALYLCASSFRGTNTIYFGEGSWLTVV.

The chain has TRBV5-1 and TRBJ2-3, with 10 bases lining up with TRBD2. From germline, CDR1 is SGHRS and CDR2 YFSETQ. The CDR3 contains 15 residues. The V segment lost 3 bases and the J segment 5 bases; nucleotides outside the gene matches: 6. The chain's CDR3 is CASSYLAGEVDTQYF. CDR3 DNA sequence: TGCGCCAGCAGCTACCTAGCGGGAGAGGTAGATACGCAGTATTTT.

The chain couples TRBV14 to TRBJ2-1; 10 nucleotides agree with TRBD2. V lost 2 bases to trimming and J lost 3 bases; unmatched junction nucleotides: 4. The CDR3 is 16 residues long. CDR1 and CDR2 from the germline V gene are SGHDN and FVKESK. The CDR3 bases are TGTGCCAGCAGCCAATTAAGCGGGAGGGTCTACAATGAGCAGTTCTTC. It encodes CASSQLSGRVYNEQFF.

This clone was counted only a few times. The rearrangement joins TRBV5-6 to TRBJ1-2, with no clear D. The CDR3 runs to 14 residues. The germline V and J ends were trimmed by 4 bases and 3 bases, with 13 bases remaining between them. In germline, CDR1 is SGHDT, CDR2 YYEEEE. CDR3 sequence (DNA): TGTGCCAGCAGCGATAAACAGCTCTACTATGGCTACACCTTC. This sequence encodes CASSDKQLYYGYTF.

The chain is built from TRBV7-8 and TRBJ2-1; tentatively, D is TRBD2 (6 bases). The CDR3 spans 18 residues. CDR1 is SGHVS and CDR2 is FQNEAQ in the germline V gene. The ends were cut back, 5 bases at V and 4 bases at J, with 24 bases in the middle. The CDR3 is CASSQSGSGALPYNEQFF. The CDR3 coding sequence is TGTGCCAGCAGCCAAAGCGGTAGCGGAGCCCTTCCATACAATGAGCAGTTCTTC.

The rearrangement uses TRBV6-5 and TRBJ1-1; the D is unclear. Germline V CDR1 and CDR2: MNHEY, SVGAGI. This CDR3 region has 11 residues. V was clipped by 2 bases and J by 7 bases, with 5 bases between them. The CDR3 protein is CASSYGGEAFF. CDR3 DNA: TGTGCCAGCAGTTACGGCGGTGAAGCTTTCTTT.

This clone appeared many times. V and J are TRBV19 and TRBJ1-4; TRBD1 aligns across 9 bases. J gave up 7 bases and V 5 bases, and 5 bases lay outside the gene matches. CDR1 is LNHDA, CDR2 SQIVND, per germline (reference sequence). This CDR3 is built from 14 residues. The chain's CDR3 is CASSSTGGGEKLFF. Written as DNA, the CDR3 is TGTGCCAGTAGTTCTACAGGGGGCGGTGAAAAACTGTTTTTT.